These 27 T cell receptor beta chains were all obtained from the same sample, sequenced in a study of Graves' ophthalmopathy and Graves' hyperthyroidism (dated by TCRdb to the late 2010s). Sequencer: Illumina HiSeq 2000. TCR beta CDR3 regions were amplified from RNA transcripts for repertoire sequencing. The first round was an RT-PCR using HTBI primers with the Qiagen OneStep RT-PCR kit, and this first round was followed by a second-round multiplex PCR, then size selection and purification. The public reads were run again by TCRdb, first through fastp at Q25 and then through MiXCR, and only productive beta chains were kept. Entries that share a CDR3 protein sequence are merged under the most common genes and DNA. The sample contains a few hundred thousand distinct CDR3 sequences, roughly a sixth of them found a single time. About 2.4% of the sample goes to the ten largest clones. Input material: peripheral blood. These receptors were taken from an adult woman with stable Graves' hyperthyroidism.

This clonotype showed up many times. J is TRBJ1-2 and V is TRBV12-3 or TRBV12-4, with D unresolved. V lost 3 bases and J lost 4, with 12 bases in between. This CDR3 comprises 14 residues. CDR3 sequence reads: CASSFRNIGYGYTF. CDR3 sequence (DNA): TGTGCCAGCAGTTTCCGTAACATCGGCTATGGCTACACCTTC.

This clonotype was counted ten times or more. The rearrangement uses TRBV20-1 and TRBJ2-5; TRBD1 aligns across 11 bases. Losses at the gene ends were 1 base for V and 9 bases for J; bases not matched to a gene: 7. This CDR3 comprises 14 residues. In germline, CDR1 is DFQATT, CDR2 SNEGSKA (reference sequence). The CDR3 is CSARGGDRGYAQYF. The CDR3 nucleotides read TGCAGTGCTAGAGGGGGGGACAGGGGGTATGCCCAGTACTTC.

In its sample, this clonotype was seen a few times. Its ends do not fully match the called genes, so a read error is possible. CDR3 nucleotides: TGTGCCAGCAGTTCTAGACTAGCGGGAATTAAGGGGAACATTAAGTACTTC. It translates to CASSSRLAGIKGNIKYF. The chain links TRBV12-3 or TRBV12-4 to TRBJ2-4; 11 positions match TRBD2. The CDR3 spans 17 residues.

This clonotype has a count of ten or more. The CDR3 loop reads CASSWTGSNQPQHF. The CDR3 DNA sequence: TGTGCCAGCAGTTGGACAGGTTCCAATCAGCCCCAGCATTTT. This chain links TRBV27 with TRBJ1-5, with 7 bases identical to TRBD1. CDR3 length: 14 amino acids. The germline V gene encodes CDR1 MNHEY and CDR2 SMNVEV (reference sequence). The ends lost 4 bases at V and 3 bases at J; junction bases unmatched: 3.

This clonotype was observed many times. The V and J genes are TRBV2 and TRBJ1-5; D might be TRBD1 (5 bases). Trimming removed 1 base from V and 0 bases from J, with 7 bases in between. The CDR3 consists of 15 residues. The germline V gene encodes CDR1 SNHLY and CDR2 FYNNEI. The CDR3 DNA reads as TGTGCCAGCAGTGAAGTGGGGCATAGCAATCAGCCCCAGCATTTT. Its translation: CASSEVGHSNQPQHF.

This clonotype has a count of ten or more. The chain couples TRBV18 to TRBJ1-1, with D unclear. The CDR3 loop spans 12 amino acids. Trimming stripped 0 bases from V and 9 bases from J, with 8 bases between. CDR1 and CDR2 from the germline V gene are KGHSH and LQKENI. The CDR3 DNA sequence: TGTGCCAGCTCACCACCCGAGTTACAAGCTTTCTTT. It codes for CASSPPELQAFF.

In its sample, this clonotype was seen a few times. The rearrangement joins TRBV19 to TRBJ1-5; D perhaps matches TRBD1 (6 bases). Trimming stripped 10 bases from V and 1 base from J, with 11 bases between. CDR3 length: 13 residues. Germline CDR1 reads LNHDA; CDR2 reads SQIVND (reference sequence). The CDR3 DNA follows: TGTGCCACCCACAGGGAGAGCAATCAGCCCCAGCATTTT. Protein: CATHRESNQPQHF.

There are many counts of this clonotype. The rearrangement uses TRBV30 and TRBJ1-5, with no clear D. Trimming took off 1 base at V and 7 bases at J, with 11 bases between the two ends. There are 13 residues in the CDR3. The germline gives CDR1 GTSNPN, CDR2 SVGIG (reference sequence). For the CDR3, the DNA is TGTGCCTGGAGTGGGAGTAGGGTCCAGCCCCAGCATTTT. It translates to CAWSGSRVQPQHF.

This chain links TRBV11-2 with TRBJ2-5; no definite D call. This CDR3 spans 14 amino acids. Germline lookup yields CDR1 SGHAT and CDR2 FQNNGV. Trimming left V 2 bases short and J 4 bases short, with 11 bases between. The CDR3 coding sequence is TGTGCCAGCAGCTTACTGGGGATCGGAGAGACCCAGTACTTC. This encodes CASSLLGIGETQYF.

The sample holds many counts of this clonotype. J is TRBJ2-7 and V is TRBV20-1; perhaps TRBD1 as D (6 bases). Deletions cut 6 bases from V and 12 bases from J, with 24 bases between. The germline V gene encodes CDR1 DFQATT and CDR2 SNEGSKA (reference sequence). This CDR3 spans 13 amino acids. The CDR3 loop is CSAIISGTPMGYF. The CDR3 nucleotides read TGCAGTGCGATAATTTCCGGGACACCCATGGGGTACTTC.

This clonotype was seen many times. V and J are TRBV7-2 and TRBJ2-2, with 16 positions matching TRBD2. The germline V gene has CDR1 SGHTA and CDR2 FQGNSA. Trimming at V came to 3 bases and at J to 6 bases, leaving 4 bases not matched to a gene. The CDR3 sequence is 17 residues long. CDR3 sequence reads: CASSLGLAGGSAGELFF. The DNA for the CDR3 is TGTGCCAGCAGCTTGGGACTAGCGGGAGGGTCGGCCGGGGAGCTGTTTTTT.

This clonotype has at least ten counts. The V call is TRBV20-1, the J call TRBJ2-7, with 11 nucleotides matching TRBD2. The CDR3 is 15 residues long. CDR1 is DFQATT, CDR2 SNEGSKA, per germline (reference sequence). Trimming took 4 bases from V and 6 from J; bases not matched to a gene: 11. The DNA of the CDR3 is TGCAGTGCTACCCTCCCGACTAGCGGGAACCGCGAGCAGTACTTC. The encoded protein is CSATLPTSGNREQYF.

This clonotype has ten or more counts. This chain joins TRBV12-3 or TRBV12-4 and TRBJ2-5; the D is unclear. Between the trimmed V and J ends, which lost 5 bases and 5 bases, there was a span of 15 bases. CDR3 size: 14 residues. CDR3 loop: CASSAPKSPETQYF. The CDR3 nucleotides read TGTGCCAGCAGTGCCCCTAAAAGTCCGGAGACCCAGTACTTC.

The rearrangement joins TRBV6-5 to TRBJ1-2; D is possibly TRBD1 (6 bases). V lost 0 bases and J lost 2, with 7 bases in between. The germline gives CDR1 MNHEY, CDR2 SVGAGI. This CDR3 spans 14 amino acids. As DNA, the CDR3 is TGTGCCAGCAGTTACTCTGGACAGAACTATGGCTACACCTTC. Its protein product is CASSYSGQNYGYTF.

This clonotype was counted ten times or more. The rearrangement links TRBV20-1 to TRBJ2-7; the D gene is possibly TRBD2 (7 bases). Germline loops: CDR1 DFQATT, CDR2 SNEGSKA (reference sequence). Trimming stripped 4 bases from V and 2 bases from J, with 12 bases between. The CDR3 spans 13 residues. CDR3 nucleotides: TGCAGTGCTACTAGCGGACAGCCCTACGAGCAGTACTTC. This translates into CSATSGQPYEQYF.

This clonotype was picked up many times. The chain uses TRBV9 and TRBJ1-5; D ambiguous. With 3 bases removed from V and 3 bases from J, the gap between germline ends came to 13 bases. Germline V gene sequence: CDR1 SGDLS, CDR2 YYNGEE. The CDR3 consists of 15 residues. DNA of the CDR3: TGTGCCAGCAGCGCGGACTACAGCTACAATCAGCCCCAGCATTTT. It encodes CASSADYSYNQPQHF.

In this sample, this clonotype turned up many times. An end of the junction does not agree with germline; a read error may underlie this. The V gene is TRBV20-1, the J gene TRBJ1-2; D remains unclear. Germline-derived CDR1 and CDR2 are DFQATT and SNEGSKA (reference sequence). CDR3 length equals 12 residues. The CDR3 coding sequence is TGCAGTGTTAGAGGGCCCGGGGATGGCTACACCTTC. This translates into CSVRGPGDGYTF.

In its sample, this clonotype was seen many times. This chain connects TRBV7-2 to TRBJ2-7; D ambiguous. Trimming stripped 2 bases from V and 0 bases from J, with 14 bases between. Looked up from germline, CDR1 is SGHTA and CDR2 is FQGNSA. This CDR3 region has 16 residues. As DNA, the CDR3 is TGTGCCAGCAGCTTAAATCCGGGCCCGTTCTCCTACGAGCAGTACTTC. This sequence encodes CASSLNPGPFSYEQYF.

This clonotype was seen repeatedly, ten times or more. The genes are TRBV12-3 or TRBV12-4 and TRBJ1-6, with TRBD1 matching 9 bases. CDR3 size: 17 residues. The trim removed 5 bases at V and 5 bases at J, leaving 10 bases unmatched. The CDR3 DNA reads TGTGCCAGCAGTGAGGGACAGGGCGTGTGGAATAATTCACCCCTCCACTTT. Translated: CASSEGQGVWNNSPLHF.

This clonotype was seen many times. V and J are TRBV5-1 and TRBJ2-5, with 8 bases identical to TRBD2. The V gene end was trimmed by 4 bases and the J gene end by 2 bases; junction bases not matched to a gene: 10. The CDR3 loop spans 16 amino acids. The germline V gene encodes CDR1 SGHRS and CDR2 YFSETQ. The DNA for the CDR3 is TGCGCCAGCAGCCGAGAACACACGGGAGGGCAAGAGACCCAGTACTTC. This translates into CASSREHTGGQETQYF. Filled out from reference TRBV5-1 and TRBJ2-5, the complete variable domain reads KAGVTQTPRYLIKTRGQQVTLSCSPISGHRSVSWYQQTPGQGLQFLFEYFSETQRNKGNFPGRFSGRQFSNSRSEMNVSTLELGDSALYLCASSREHTGGQETQYFGPGTRLLVL.

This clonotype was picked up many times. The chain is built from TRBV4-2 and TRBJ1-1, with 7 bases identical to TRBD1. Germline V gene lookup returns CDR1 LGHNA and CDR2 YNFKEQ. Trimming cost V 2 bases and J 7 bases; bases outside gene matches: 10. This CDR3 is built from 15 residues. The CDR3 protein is CASSQNAGQSHEAFF. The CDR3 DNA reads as TGTGCCAGCAGCCAAAATGCGGGACAGTCCCATGAAGCTTTCTTT.

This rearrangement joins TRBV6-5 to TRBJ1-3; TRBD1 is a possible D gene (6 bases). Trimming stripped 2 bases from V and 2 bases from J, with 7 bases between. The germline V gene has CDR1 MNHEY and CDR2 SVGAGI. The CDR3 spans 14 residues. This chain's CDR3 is CASSYGTTGNTIYF. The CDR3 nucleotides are TGTGCCAGCAGTTACGGGACAACTGGAAACACCATATATTTT.

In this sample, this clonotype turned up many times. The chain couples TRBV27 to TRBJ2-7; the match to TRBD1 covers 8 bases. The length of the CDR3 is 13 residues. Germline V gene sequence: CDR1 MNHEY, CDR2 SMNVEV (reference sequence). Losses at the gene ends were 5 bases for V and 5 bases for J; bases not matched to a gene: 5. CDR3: CASSLLTGDEQYF. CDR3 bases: TGTGCCAGCAGTCTACTGACAGGGGACGAGCAGTACTTC.

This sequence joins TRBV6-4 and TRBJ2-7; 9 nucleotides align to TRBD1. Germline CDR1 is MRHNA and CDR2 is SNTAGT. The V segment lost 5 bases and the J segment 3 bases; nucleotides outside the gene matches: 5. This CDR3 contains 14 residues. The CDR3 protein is CASSRTGVIYEQYF. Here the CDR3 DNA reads TGTGCCAGCAGTCGGACAGGGGTAATCTACGAGCAGTACTTC.

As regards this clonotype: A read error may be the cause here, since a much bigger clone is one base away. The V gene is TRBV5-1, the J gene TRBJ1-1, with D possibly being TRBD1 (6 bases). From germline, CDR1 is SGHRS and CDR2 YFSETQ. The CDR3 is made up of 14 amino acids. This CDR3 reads CASSLAGQNTESFF. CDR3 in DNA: TGCGCCAGCAGCTTGGCGGGACAAAACACTGAATCTTTCTTT.

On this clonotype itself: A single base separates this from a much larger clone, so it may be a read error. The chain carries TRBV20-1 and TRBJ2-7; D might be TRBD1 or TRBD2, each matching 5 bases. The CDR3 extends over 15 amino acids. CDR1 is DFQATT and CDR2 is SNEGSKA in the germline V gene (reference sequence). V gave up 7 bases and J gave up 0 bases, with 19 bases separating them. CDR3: CSGISGPDSSYEQYF. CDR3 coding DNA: TGCAGTGGGATATCGGGACCTGATAGCTCCTACGAGCAGTACTTC.

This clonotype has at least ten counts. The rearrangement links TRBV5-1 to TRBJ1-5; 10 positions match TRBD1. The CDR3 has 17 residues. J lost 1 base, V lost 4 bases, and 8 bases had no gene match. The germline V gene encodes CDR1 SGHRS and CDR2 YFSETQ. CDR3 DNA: TGCGCCAGCAGCCCTGAAGGGACAGGGGTGAGCAATCAGCCCCAGCATTTT. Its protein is CASSPEGTGVSNQPQHF.